The rows below give T cell receptor beta chains drawn from one sample of a study of synovial regulatory T cells in juvenile arthritis. Data came from immunoSEQ multiplex PCR; TCRdb stores just in-frame clones and leaves some out. The listing records about 10,000 clones. The sample consisted of Treg cells from blood. All receptors come from a donor younger than 30 with juvenile idiopathic arthritis. The CDR3 runs from the conserved cysteine through the conserved F or W. Expanded clones get a size class; other rows say once, few or many, or leave the size out.

j_call v_call clone_size cdr3_aa
TRBJ2-2 TRBV28 . CATGSARAGELFF
TRBJ2-1 TRBV5-1 . CASSILRTSGSKNEQFF
TRBJ1-1 TRBV5-1 . CASSWRGGRDTEAFF
TRBJ2-2 TRBV19 . CASSIAGGTTGELFF
TRBJ2-7 TRBV28 . CASSFHLGLLTYEQYF
TRBJ2-1 TRBV5-4 . CASGYSGPNPEQFF
TRBJ2-3 TRBV21-1 medium-sized CASSKPGQGAPDTQYF
TRBJ2-2 TRBV9 . CASRVGQNTGELFF
TRBJ2-2 TRBV27 . CASSLFRGGNTGELFF
TRBJ1-2 TRBV5-4 . CASTSDRVWSYTF
TRBJ2-1 TRBV5-1 . CASSLGHRNEQFF
TRBJ2-3 TRBV5-1 . CASSLELFNTQYF
TRBJ1-2 TRBV30 . CAWRGGGNYGYTF
TRBJ2-2 TRBV19 . CASSTRLYTGELFF
TRBJ2-2 TRBV6-6 . CASRDRGRTGELFF
TRBJ2-7 TRBV29-1 . CSVETSTSYEQYF
TRBJ2-3 TRBV10-1 . CASSPGTPADTQYF
TRBJ2-7 TRBV11-3 . CASSPSVGRSGEQYF
TRBJ2-2 TRBV19 . CASSMGRENTGELFF
TRBJ2-7 TRBV5-1 . CASQRWETYEQYF
TRBJ1-5 TRBV29-1 . CSVVFVGAASNQPQHF
TRBJ1-3 TRBV28 medium-sized CASSLQGAGNTIYF
TRBJ1-1 TRBV11-2 . CASSLGVGVNTEAFF
TRBJ2-3 TRBV6-6 . CASSYGVDTQYF
TRBJ2-2 TRBV2 . CASSAQRGTGELFF
TRBJ1-1 TRBV5-1 . CASAGLRGAFF
TRBJ1-2 TRBV27 . CASGTVTTNYGYTF
TRBJ1-5 TRBV27 . CASRRHPHQPQHF
TRBJ2-7 TRBV21-1 . CASSPWTDLAHEQYF
TRBJ2-2 TRBV27 . CASRAGSNTGELFF
TRBJ1-5 TRBV19 medium-sized CASTTGTIQPQHF
TRBJ2-3 TRBV28 . CASSPSGRAAGVQYF
TRBJ2-1 TRBV19 . CASSHDSTSYNEQFF
TRBJ2-7 TRBV10-3 . CAISESGGRGEQYF
TRBJ1-4 TRBV6-1 . CASRRDRERFF
TRBJ1-5 TRBV6-5 . CASSPGHVEPQHF
TRBJ1-2 TRBV19 . CASSIVATTEYHRTNYGYTF
TRBJ2-7 TRBV11-2 . CASSSNRGLKGGEQYF
TRBJ2-7 TRBV7-2 . CASTPGPNSYEQYF
TRBJ2-7 TRBV6-1 . CASSVGGRRGEQYF
TRBJ1-2 TRBV18 . CASSQVRTASNYGYTF
TRBJ2-7 TRBV28 . CASNKWGKTGTYEQYF
TRBJ2-2 TRBV12-1 . CASSFEHFGELFF
TRBJ2-5 TRBV19 . CASSRSGTTSQETQYF
TRBJ1-3 TRBV5-1 . CASSFDWSPGNTIYF
TRBJ2-7 TRBV5-1 . CASSLVGTGYPEQYF
TRBJ2-7 TRBV6-6 . CASTRGASSYEQYF
TRBJ2-1 TRBV27 . CASPRAGILLAGYLNEQFF
TRBJ2-7 TRBV6-1 . CASRVRGRNHYEQYF
TRBJ1-2 TRBV4-1 . CASSLSQGSYGYTF
TRBJ2-7 TRBV11-2 . CASSLERGPYEQYF
TRBJ2-7 TRBV27 . CASSYSRSYEQYF
TRBJ1-5 TRBV28 . CASSTPGTGYNQPQHF
TRBJ1-4 TRBV11-2 . CASSLRGRGGAHEKLFF
TRBJ2-1 TRBV29-1 . CSVVSSASYNEQFF
TRBJ1-4 TRBV19 medium-sized CASSHQGVGEKLFF
TRBJ2-2 TRBV5-4 . CASSFRASNTGELFF
TRBJ2-3 TRBV2 . CASKDSGSYDTQYF
TRBJ2-1 TRBV5-4 . CASSSSSYNEQFF
TRBJ1-2 TRBV6-1 . CASKKGTLDYGYTF